The 32 T cell receptor beta chains below come from one sample, sequenced in a study of cytomegalovirus exposure and HLA in healthy donors. 60 Vbeta and 13 Jbeta primers were used in PCR. Some clones are missing from TCRdb's copy, which holds only in-frame ones; the method was immunoSEQ multiplex PCR. The sample includes some 110,000 clones. The specimen sequenced was PBMCs. The receptor set was obtained from a man aged 40-50 years in good health and CMV-seropositive.

J is TRBJ2-2 and V is TRBV28, with a possible D match to TRBD1 (6 bases). The germline V gene has CDR1 MDHEN and CDR2 SYDVKM. V lost 6 bases and J 4 bases, leaving 12 bases between the germline ends. The CDR3 runs 14 residues. The CDR3: CASSPGVLTGELFF. CDR3 nucleotides: TGTGCCAGCAGCCCAGGGGTTCTCACCGGGGAGCTGTTTTTT.

The chain links TRBV2 to TRBJ1-1; 10 bases line up with TRBD1. Germline V gene lookup returns CDR1 SNHLY and CDR2 FYNNEI. This CDR3 has 15 residues. V lost 9 bases and J lost 1; bases outside the gene matches: 8. CDR3 amino acids: CASMTGGSPNTEAFF. DNA for the CDR3: TGTGCCAGTATGACAGGGGGCTCGCCGAACACTGAAGCTTTCTTT.

This chain uses TRBV5-4 with TRBJ2-5, with 8 positions matching TRBD2. The CDR3 extends over 16 amino acids. Germline assignment: CDR1 SGHNT and CDR2 YYREEE (reference sequence). V lost 4 bases and J lost 5; bases outside the gene matches: 13. CDR3 sequence reads: CASSPSSGRSIETQYF. Written as DNA, the CDR3 is TGTGCCAGCAGCCCATCTAGCGGGCGTAGCATTGAGACCCAGTACTTC.

V is TRBV5-4 and J is TRBJ1-6; a possible D gene is TRBD1 (6 bases). This CDR3 has 16 amino acids. Between the trimmed V and J ends, which lost 5 bases and 8 bases, there was a span of 20 bases. Germline values: CDR1 SGHNT, CDR2 YYREEE (reference sequence). The CDR3: CASSMGHKGVDSPLHF. CDR3 bases: TGTGCCAGCAGTATGGGACATAAGGGGGTTGATTCACCCCTCCACTTT.

The chain couples TRBV6-1 to TRBJ1-2; TRBD1 matches 8 bases. The length of the CDR3 is 14 residues. Per the germline V gene, CDR1 is MNHNS and CDR2 is SASEGT. Trimming took 6 bases from V and 5 from J; bases not matched to a gene: 8. CDR3 sequence reads: CASSLGQGVYGYTF. CDR3 DNA sequence: TGTGCCAGCAGCTTAGGACAGGGCGTTTATGGCTACACCTTC.

The chain is built from TRBV10-3 and TRBJ2-1, with 12 positions matching TRBD2. The CDR3 runs to 14 residues. In germline, CDR1 is ENHRY, CDR2 SYGVKD. Trimming removed 5 bases from V and 7 bases from J; junction bases left unmatched: 3. The CDR3 region is CAISLAGGPNEQFF. CDR3 DNA sequence: TGTGCCATCAGTCTAGCGGGAGGGCCGAATGAGCAGTTCTTC.

The chain recombines TRBV7-8 with TRBJ1-1; a weak D match, TRBD1 (6 bases). Germline CDR1 and CDR2: SGHVS and FQNEAQ. The CDR3 covers 14 residues. The V gene lost 2 bases and the J gene lost 1 base, with 8 bases spanning the gap. The CDR3 DNA is TGTGCCAGCAGCTTACGGGGGGCGAACACTGAAGCTTTCTTT. This codes for CASSLRGANTEAFF.

The chain combines TRBV14 with TRBJ2-2; TRBD1 is a possible D gene (6 bases). This CDR3 has 16 residues. Trimming removed 4 bases at V and 4 bases at J, with 16 bases between. The germline V gene encodes CDR1 SGHDN and CDR2 FVKESK. For the CDR3, the DNA is TGTGCCAGCAGCCTGAAAACGGGACACACCACCGGGGAGCTGTTTTTT. Amino acids: CASSLKTGHTTGELFF.

V is TRBV19 and J is TRBJ2-7; 11 bases are a match to TRBD2. CDR1 and CDR2 from the germline V gene are LNHDA and SQIVND (reference sequence). With V trimmed by 6 bases and J by 3 bases, 7 bases remained unmatched. The CDR3 covers 15 residues. The DNA of the CDR3 is TGTGCCAGTAGCCCAGGACTAGCGGGTAGCTACGAGCAGTACTTC. It specifies CASSPGLAGSYEQYF.

V gene TRBV9 combines with J gene TRBJ2-7; 8 nucleotides line up with TRBD1. The CDR3 covers 13 residues. The trim removed 3 bases at V and 4 bases at J, leaving 3 bases unmatched. The germline gives CDR1 SGDLS, CDR2 YYNGEE. CDR3 in amino acids: CASSGRTGYEQYF. CDR3 bases: TGTGCCAGCAGCGGGAGGACAGGGTACGAGCAGTACTTC.

The chain joins TRBV9 to TRBJ1-2, with TRBD1 matching 8 bases. This CDR3 has 13 residues. The ends lost 5 bases at V and 2 bases at J; junction bases unmatched: 2. Germline V lookup: CDR1 SGDLS, CDR2 YYNGEE. The CDR3 nucleotides read TGTGCCAGCAGGGACAGGGAAAACTATGGCTACACCTTC. It is translated as CASRDRENYGYTF.

This chain connects TRBV28 to TRBJ1-3, with D possibly matching TRBD1 (5 bases). Per the germline V gene, CDR1 is MDHEN and CDR2 is SYDVKM. The V gene lost 2 bases and the J gene lost 0 bases, with 17 bases spanning the gap. This CDR3 is built from 18 residues. Written as DNA, the CDR3 is TGTGCCAGCAGTTTAAGCCCCCTGACAGTGAGCTCTGGAAACACCATATATTTT. Residues: CASSLSPLTVSSGNTIYF.

J is TRBJ2-2 and V is TRBV6-1; 7 positions match TRBD1. The germline CDR1 and CDR2 sequences are MNHNS and SASEGT. V was clipped by 4 bases and J by 2 bases; unmatched bases: 4. This CDR3 comprises 15 residues. CDR3 sequence reads: CASSVDRVNTGELFF. The CDR3 nucleotides read TGTGCCAGCAGTGTCGACAGGGTTAACACCGGGGAGCTGTTTTTT.

The V and J genes are TRBV7-6 and TRBJ1-1; TRBD1 might be the D (6 bases). The CDR3 loop spans 14 amino acids. The V gene's germline CDR1 is SGHVS and CDR2 FNYEAQ. V was cut by 2 bases and J by 4 bases, with 11 bases left in between. This CDR3 reads CASSLFPGATEAFF. For the CDR3, the DNA is TGTGCCAGCAGCTTATTTCCAGGGGCCACTGAAGCTTTCTTT.

The chain joins TRBV28 to TRBJ2-3; 8 bases are shared with TRBD1. With 1 base clipped from V and 1 base from J, the junction kept 10 bases outside the gene matches. Germline CDR1 and CDR2: MDHEN and SYDVKM. The length of the CDR3 is 18 residues. The chain's CDR3 is CASSLSRTGRIGTDTQYF. The DNA for the CDR3 is TGTGCCAGCAGTTTATCTAGGACAGGGCGTATAGGCACAGATACGCAGTATTTT.

This rearrangement joins TRBV6-5 to TRBJ2-1, with 8 bases aligning to TRBD2. CDR3 length equals 16 residues. CDR1 and CDR2 from the germline V gene are MNHEY and SVGAGI. V lost 4 bases to trimming and J lost 2 bases; unmatched junction nucleotides: 7. CDR3 in DNA: TGTGCCAGCAGTTTCAGAGCGGGAGAAGCCTACAATGAGCAGTTCTTC. This translates into CASSFRAGEAYNEQFF.

V gene TRBV11-2 combines with J gene TRBJ2-5; TRBD1 matches at 9 bases. The germline CDR1 and CDR2 sequences are SGHAT and FQNNGV. The CDR3 sequence is 13 residues long. V trimming: 5 bases; J trimming: 10 bases; junction bases outside the gene matches: 8. The DNA of the CDR3 is TGTGCCAGCAGCCGGGACAGGGTCGAAGGCCAGTACTTC. This translates into CASSRDRVEGQYF.

V is TRBV10-2 and J is TRBJ1-5; tentatively, D is TRBD1 (6 bases). CDR3 size: 16 residues. The germline V gene has CDR1 WSHSY and CDR2 SAAADI. V lost 8 bases and J lost 0, with 17 bases in between. The CDR3 loop reads CASGPWGRHSNQPQHF. CDR3 in DNA: TGCGCCAGCGGGCCTTGGGGGCGACATAGCAATCAGCCCCAGCATTTT.

The rearrangement joins TRBV30 to TRBJ2-3, with D possibly being TRBD2 (5 bases). Trimming removed 2 bases from V and 0 bases from J, with 6 bases in between. Germline loops: CDR1 GTSNPN, CDR2 SVGIG (reference sequence). The CDR3 covers 13 residues. CDR3 DNA: TGTGCCTGGAGTAGAGGGAGCACAGATACGCAGTATTTT. Protein sequence: CAWSRGSTDTQYF.

The V call is TRBV5-1, the J call TRBJ2-7, with 8 nucleotides matching TRBD1. The CDR3 sequence is 15 residues long. V dropped 3 bases and J dropped 2; count of bases not matched to a gene: 7. Germline V lookup: CDR1 SGHRS, CDR2 YFSETQ. CDR3 region: CASSYRDRNPYEQYF. In nucleotides, the CDR3 is TGCGCCAGCAGCTACCGGGACAGGAATCCCTACGAGCAGTACTTC.

The rearrangement joins TRBV6-5 to TRBJ2-3; D possibly corresponds to TRBD2 (6 bases). The CDR3 has 13 amino acids. The germline V and J ends were trimmed by 8 bases and 1 base, with 10 bases remaining between them. From germline, CDR1 is MNHEY and CDR2 SVGAGI. CDR3 region: CASWGDGTDTQYF. The CDR3 DNA is TGTGCCAGCTGGGGGGACGGCACAGATACGCAGTATTTT.

The rearrangement links TRBV27 to TRBJ2-5; the D gene is possibly TRBD2 (6 bases). Germline CDR1 and CDR2: MNHEY and SMNVEV (reference sequence). V gave up 2 bases and J gave up 4 bases, with 11 bases separating them. The CDR3 spans 14 residues. Here the CDR3 reads CASSLTGTGETQYF. CDR3 DNA: TGTGCCAGCAGTTTAACCGGGACTGGAGAGACCCAGTACTTC.

The chain has TRBV10-1 and TRBJ2-3; D gene ambiguous. V gave up 3 bases and J gave up 3 bases, with 4 bases separating them. The length of the CDR3 is 12 residues. From germline, CDR1 is WNHNN and CDR2 SYGVQD (reference sequence). CDR3 nucleotide sequence: TGCGCCAGCAGTGACCAGACAGATACGCAGTATTTT. This encodes CASSDQTDTQYF.

V and J are TRBV5-4 and TRBJ1-5; D is unclear. The germline V gene encodes CDR1 SGHNT and CDR2 YYREEE (reference sequence). Trimming cost V 4 bases and J 4 bases, with 9 bases left between them. This CDR3 has 13 amino acids. The CDR3 protein is CASSQNLNQPQHF. CDR3 nucleotide sequence: TGTGCCAGCAGCCAGAATCTTAATCAGCCCCAGCATTTT.

The chain carries TRBV6-5 and TRBJ2-1, with 7 bases aligning to TRBD2. This CDR3 spans 13 amino acids. Germline V gives CDR1 MNHEY, CDR2 SVGAGI. V lost 2 bases, J lost 6 bases, and 1 base stayed unmatched. For the CDR3, the DNA is TGTGCCAGCAGTTACGGGGAGGGCAATGAGCAGTTCTTC. Translated, it gives CASSYGEGNEQFF.

Concerning this clone itself: The junction shows a germline mismatch at one end, possibly a read error. The chain recombines TRBV28 with TRBJ2-7; TRBD1 is a possible D gene (5 bases). Germline V gene lookup returns CDR1 MDHEN and CDR2 SYDVKM. The CDR3 runs to 14 residues. The CDR3 reads CVSILIWLDKTKYF. In DNA, the CDR3 is TGTGTCAGCATATTGATTTGGTTGGACAAAACAAAGTACTTC.

The genes are TRBV11-2 and TRBJ1-2; D unresolved. Deletions cut 0 bases from V and 2 bases from J, with 10 bases between. The CDR3 is 15 amino acids. Germline loops: CDR1 SGHAT, CDR2 FQNNGV. CDR3 DNA: TGTGCCAGCAGCTTAGATTTTTACACAAACTATGGCTACACCTTC. It is translated as CASSLDFYTNYGYTF.

The chain carries TRBV5-1 and TRBJ2-7, with a tentative D call TRBD2 (6 bases). With 4 bases removed from V and 2 bases from J, the gap between germline ends came to 13 bases. The germline V gene encodes CDR1 SGHRS and CDR2 YFSETQ. The CDR3 has 14 amino acids. The CDR3 bases are TGCGCCAGCAGCACTAGCAACCGGGCCTACGAGCAGTACTTC. It codes for CASSTSNRAYEQYF.

The chain carries TRBV6-5 and TRBJ1-3, with TRBD1 identical over 7 bases. With V trimmed by 4 bases and J by 0 bases, 3 bases remained unmatched. Germline loops: CDR1 MNHEY, CDR2 SVGAGI. CDR3 length: 15 amino acids. CDR3 residues: CASSLTGASGNTIYF. The DNA for the CDR3 is TGTGCCAGCAGTTTAACAGGGGCCTCTGGAAACACCATATATTTT.

The chain has TRBV28 and TRBJ1-1; D is undetermined. V gave up 5 bases and J gave up 0 bases, with 13 bases separating them. Germline values: CDR1 MDHEN, CDR2 SYDVKM. The CDR3 extends over 15 amino acids. The CDR3 DNA reads TGTGCCAGCAGTGGGTCGGGAAATATGAACACTGAAGCTTTCTTT. It encodes CASSGSGNMNTEAFF.

The chain combines TRBV7-8 with TRBJ2-2, with TRBD1 matching 9 bases. After removal of 5 bases from V and 1 base from J, the junction contained 5 bases not matched to a gene. The CDR3 covers 16 residues. The germline V gene has CDR1 SGHVS and CDR2 FQNEAQ. CDR3 protein: CASSKRTGVNTGELFF. The CDR3 DNA follows: TGTGCCAGCAGCAAAAGGACAGGGGTGAACACCGGGGAGCTGTTTTTT.

The chain carries TRBV4-3 and TRBJ2-2, with 11 bases that match TRBD2. Per germline, CDR1 LGHNA and CDR2 YSLEER. The length of the CDR3 is 19 residues. V lost 0 bases and J lost 0; bases outside the gene matches: 6. CDR3: CASSQDSASGRTNTGELFF. The DNA of the CDR3 is TGCGCCAGCAGCCAAGATTCCGCTAGCGGGAGGACGAACACCGGGGAGCTGTTTTTT.